This TCR beta chain appears in the sequencing data of a study of T-cell reconstitution after alpha-beta-depleted transplantation in children. The V and J ends lost 3 bases and 0 bases, in that order; junction bases with no gene match: 9. Per the germline V gene, CDR1 is DFQATT and CDR2 is SNEGSKA (reference sequence). The CDR3 is made up of 16 amino acids. This clonotype was recorded many times. As it was prepared, the TCRbeta library received unique molecular identifiers. TCRdb processed the PCR reads anew with MiXCR; each CDR3 protein has one entry. The table shows over 150,000 distinct CDR3 sequences, with roughly 6.8% occurring only once.

The sequences come from PBMCs from the stem cell graft donor, collected from the stem cell graft. The sequence was collected from a human donor who donated a stem cell graft to a child with Wiskott-Aldrich syndrome. The V gene is TRBV20-1, the J gene TRBJ2-7; 9 positions agree with TRBD2. As DNA, the CDR3 is TGCAGTGCTAGCCCCTTAGCGGGGGATTACTCCTACGAGCAGTACTTC. Translated: CSASPLAGDYSYEQYF.